This TCR beta chain was obtained from a study of blood T cell repertoires in COVID-19. Study overall: Material from acute and convalescent COVID-19 was sourced from the United States, Italy and Spain. T cells, B-cell-depleted T cells, or PBMCs provided the cDNA or gDNA that served as material.

Per the original data handling: Counts of nucleated cells, estimated from reference gene primer amplification, were obtained. Here immunoSEQ multiplex PCR was the method, and the copy in TCRdb shows in-frame clones only, minus some. The V and J calls and clone size are taken from that table; D and trimming were inferred from the DNA. The data contain roughly 140,000 clones, 80% to 90% of them singletons. The CDR3 consists of 12 residues. Germline V gene lookup returns CDR1 SNHLY and CDR2 FYNNEI. The germline V and J ends were trimmed by 7 bases and 7 bases, with 8 bases remaining between them. The receptor comes from a woman aged 60 to 75 with active COVID-19. The chain employs TRBV2 and TRBJ1-6; D is uncertain. Sequences were obtained from peripheral blood. CDR3 in DNA: TGTGCCAGCAACTTATTGAATTCACCCCTCCACTTT. It codes for CASNLLNSPLHF.